Shown below are 20 T cell receptor beta chains from a single sample sequenced in a study of Tregs in tolerant kidney transplant recipients. Using immunoSEQ multiplex PCR, the repertoire was profiled, and TCRdb retains in-frame clones only, with some absent. The table includes under 45,000 clones, nearly 97% detected once. Their antigen targets remain unknown. Sequencing was done on a sample of Tregs from blood cultured with allogeneic cells. Receptor source: a human donor in good health.

The chain carries TRBV14 and TRBJ2-1; possible D gene TRBD1, 6 bases. CDR1 and CDR2 from the germline V gene are SGHDN and FVKESK. V was trimmed by 1 base and J by 4 bases, leaving 14 bases between them. CDR3 length: 16 residues. Written as DNA, the CDR3 is TGTGCCAGCAGCCAAGGAGGAAACAGGGCTTACAATGAGCAGTTCTTC. It is translated as CASSQGGNRAYNEQFF. Full variable domain (missing parts from reference TRBV14 and TRBJ2-1): EAGVTQFPSHSVIEKGQTVTLRCDPISGHDNLYWYRRVMGKEIKFLLHFVKESKQDESGMPNNRFLAERTGGTYSTLKVQPAELEDSGVYFCASSQGGNRAYNEQFFGPGTRLTVL.

V and J are TRBV6-1 and TRBJ2-3; possible D gene TRBD1, 5 bases. The germline V and J ends were trimmed by 0 bases and 0 bases, with 7 bases remaining between them. Germline CDR1 and CDR2: MNHNS and SASEGT. The CDR3 has 15 amino acids. DNA of the CDR3: TGTGCCAGCAGTGAAGCCAGGGTTAGCACAGATACGCAGTATTTT. This sequence encodes CASSEARVSTDTQYF.

The chain combines TRBV6-6 with TRBJ2-2; D is unclear. The V gene lost 4 bases and the J gene lost 6 bases, with 12 bases spanning the gap. This CDR3 spans 14 amino acids. Germline V lookup: CDR1 MNHNY, CDR2 SVGAGI (reference sequence). The CDR3 coding sequence is TGTGCCAGCAGTTCCCCGGTGCTCCCCGGGGAGCTGTTTTTT. Translation: CASSSPVLPGELFF.

This clone was recorded a few times. The chain has TRBV5-1 and TRBJ1-2; possibly TRBD1 for D (6 bases). CDR1 and CDR2 from the germline V gene are SGHRS and YFSETQ. Trimming shortened V by 1 base and J by 5 bases, and 18 bases separated the two germline ends. The CDR3 contains 16 residues. Here the CDR3 DNA reads TGCGCCAGCAGCTTGACTGTAACAGGGTGGCAATATGGCTACACCTTC. Translating gives CASSLTVTGWQYGYTF.

The chain links TRBV5-4 to TRBJ2-3; D perhaps matches TRBD2 (5 bases). This CDR3 is built from 15 residues. V was pared by 5 bases and J by 4 bases, with 17 bases between. Germline V gene sequence: CDR1 SGHNT, CDR2 YYREEE (reference sequence). In DNA form, the CDR3 reads TGTGCCAGCAGTCTGGCACCCAGCGGACCAGATACGCAGTATTTT. Translating gives CASSLAPSGPDTQYF.

The V and J genes are TRBV12-5 and TRBJ2-5; D might be TRBD2 (7 bases). V was pared by 8 bases and J by 5 bases, with 21 bases between. The CDR3 is made up of 15 amino acids. In germline, CDR1 is LGHNT, CDR2 FRNRAP. In DNA form, the CDR3 reads TGTGCTAGTAGTTACCTGAGGGGGGGCCGGGAGACCCAGTACTTC. Translation: CASSYLRGGRETQYF.

CDR3 residues: CASSRGGGRIQPQHF. CDR3 nucleotide sequence: TGTGCCAGCAGCCGTGGAGGGGGGCGGATTCAGCCCCAGCATTTT. The chain recombines TRBV5-5 with TRBJ1-5; D might be TRBD1 (6 bases). The CDR3 is 15 residues long. The germline V and J ends were trimmed by 4 bases and 6 bases, with 17 bases remaining between them. Germline lookup yields CDR1 SGHKS and CDR2 YYEKEE (reference sequence).

The V gene is TRBV2, the J gene TRBJ1-2, with a possible D match to TRBD1 (5 bases). Per germline, CDR1 SNHLY and CDR2 FYNNEI. V lost 6 bases to trimming and J lost 2 bases, with 16 bases between them. The CDR3 covers 15 residues. CDR3 in DNA: TGTGCCAGCAGGGTTACAGGACTCTTCAACTATGGCTACACCTTC. It encodes CASRVTGLFNYGYTF.

CDR3 in amino acids: CASSPRRELYSNQPQHF. The CDR3 bases are TGCGCCAGCAGCCCCCGGAGGGAGCTTTATAGCAATCAGCCCCAGCATTTT. The chain is built from TRBV4-1 and TRBJ1-5; D gene uncertain. V was clipped by 4 bases and J by 0 bases, with 16 bases between them. The CDR3 extends over 17 amino acids. From germline, CDR1 is MGHRA and CDR2 YSYEKL.

The chain has TRBV12-5 and TRBJ2-6; no definite D call. CDR1 is LGHNT, CDR2 FRNRAP, per germline. Trimming cost V 2 bases and J 1 base, with 3 bases left between them. The CDR3 has 14 residues. The CDR3, as DNA: TGTGCTAGTGGTTTGTGGTCTGGGGCCAACGTCCTGACTTTC. It yields the protein CASGLWSGANVLTF.

V and J are TRBV10-1 and TRBJ2-7; 11 bases fit TRBD1. Per germline, CDR1 WNHNN and CDR2 SYGVQD (reference sequence). Germline trimming cut 3 bases from V and 6 bases from J; bases unmatched to any gene: 7. CDR3 length: 15 amino acids. The chain's CDR3 is CASSEGGTGGAEQYF. The CDR3 DNA reads as TGCGCCAGCAGTGAAGGAGGGACAGGGGGAGCCGAGCAGTACTTC.

V is TRBV10-1 and J is TRBJ2-7; possibly TRBD1 or TRBD2 for D (6 bases each). The CDR3 is 14 residues long. Trimming left V 4 bases short and J 5 bases short, with 15 bases between. Germline CDR1 reads WNHNN; CDR2 reads SYGVQD (reference sequence). The CDR3 DNA reads as TGCGCCAGCAGTGGGGCTGGGGGGCTCGACGAGCAGTACTTC. Translated: CASSGAGGLDEQYF.

Comments on this clone: A junction boundary mismatches the germline segment, possibly from a read error. The V call is TRBV7-2, the J call TRBJ2-3; 8 positions agree with TRBD2. This CDR3 has 15 residues. Germline V CDR1 and CDR2: SGHTA, FQGNSA. The CDR3 DNA follows: TGTGCCAGCAGCTCTAGCGGGCAACGCACTGATACGCAGTATTTT. Amino acids: CASSSSGQRTDTQYF.

The V gene is TRBV9, the J gene TRBJ2-1; 7 bases agree with TRBD2. J gave up 7 bases and V 4 bases, and 14 bases lay outside the gene matches. Per germline, CDR1 SGDLS and CDR2 YYNGEE. This CDR3 is built from 16 residues. The DNA of the CDR3 is TGTGCCAGCAGCTCACTCCACAGGACCGGGAGGAATGAGCAGTTCTTC. Its translation is CASSSLHRTGRNEQFF.

The J gene is TRBJ2-3, the V gene TRBV7-8; perhaps TRBD2 as D (5 bases). Germline loops: CDR1 SGHVS, CDR2 FQNEAQ. CDR3 size: 11 residues. Trimming removed 5 bases from V and 6 bases from J, with 6 bases in between. The CDR3 sequence is CASSRRDTQYF. Here the CDR3 DNA reads TGTGCCAGCAGCCGGAGGGATACGCAGTATTTT.

The chain's CDR3 is CASSSLGRVGQPQHF. CDR3 nucleotide sequence: TGTGCCAGCAGTTCCCTAGGTCGAGTAGGTCAGCCCCAGCATTTT. The rearrangement uses TRBV6-6 and TRBJ1-5; no definite D call. The germline V gene has CDR1 MNHNY and CDR2 SVGAGI (reference sequence). This CDR3 contains 15 residues. Trimming stripped 4 bases from V and 6 bases from J, with 16 bases between.

Regarding this clone: The sample holds other DNA sequences that translate to the same CDR3. This chain links TRBV10-2 with TRBJ2-7; 9 bases map to TRBD2. Per the germline V gene, CDR1 is WSHSY and CDR2 is SAAADI. The CDR3 has 15 amino acids. Trimming took 3 bases from V and 6 from J; bases not matched to a gene: 9. The CDR3 DNA is TGCGCCAGCAGTGAATTGGGGCGGGGGGGGCGCGAGCAGTACTTC. Its protein is CASSELGRGGREQYF.

This sequence joins TRBV21-1 and TRBJ1-5; the table's TRBD1 call for D was not verified on the DNA. TRBV21-1 has pseudogene status. This CDR3 has 14 amino acids. The CDR3: CASSKRRANQPQHF. DNA for the CDR3: TGTGCCAGCAGCAAACGCAGGGCCAATCAGCCCCAGCATTTT.

The chain joins TRBV27 to TRBJ1-1; possibly TRBD1 for D (6 bases). Trimming pared 0 bases from V and 8 bases from J, leaving 10 bases between. Looked up from germline, CDR1 is MNHEY and CDR2 is SMNVEV (reference sequence). The CDR3 sequence is 13 residues long. The CDR3 loop is CASSLSGQGEAFF. The DNA of the CDR3 is TGTGCCAGCAGTTTATCAGGGCAGGGGGAAGCTTTCTTT.

The chain has TRBV2 and TRBJ1-5; D may be TRBD1 (5 bases). Germline V lookup: CDR1 SNHLY, CDR2 FYNNEI. V dropped 4 bases and J dropped 1 base, with 11 bases sitting between them. CDR3 size: 15 residues. The CDR3 DNA reads TGTGCCAGCAGTGGGGGGACTACGAGCAATCAGCCCCAGCATTTT. Encoded protein: CASSGGTTSNQPQHF.